The 22 T cell receptor beta chains listed next were all sequenced from one sample in a study of T cell responses to AZD1222 COVID-19 vaccine. Profiled with immunoSEQ multiplex PCR; TCRdb holds only in-frame clones, not every one. The table has about 92,000 clones, roughly 87% seen once. The sequencing here drew on peripheral blood, taken on day 0 of AZD1222 vaccination. The source of these receptors is an adult in good health.

This chain uses TRBV28 with TRBJ1-5; TRBD1 matches at 8 bases. V lost 5 bases, J lost 5 bases, and 5 bases stayed unmatched. The CDR3 totals 14 residues. Germline V lookup: CDR1 MDHEN, CDR2 SYDVKM. Here the CDR3 reads CASSSGQGDQPQHF. CDR3 coding DNA: TGTGCCAGCAGTAGCGGACAGGGTGATCAGCCCCAGCATTTT. The full variable domain, rest sourced from reference TRBV28 and TRBJ1-5, is DVKVTQSSRYLVKRTGEKVFLECVQDMDHENMFWYRQDPGLGLRLIYFSYDVKMKEKGDIPEGYSVSREKKERFSLILESASTNQTSMYLCASSSGQGDQPQHFGDGTRLSIL.

The J gene is TRBJ2-1, the V gene TRBV28; 12 bases are shared with TRBD2. V lost 5 bases and J lost 9; bases outside the gene matches: 11. The CDR3 contains 16 residues. Germline loops: CDR1 MDHEN, CDR2 SYDVKM. The CDR3 here is CASSTTRLAGVREQFF. The CDR3 nucleotides read TGTGCCAGCAGTACGACCCGACTAGCGGGAGTTCGTGAGCAGTTCTTC. Together with reference TRBV28 and TRBJ2-1, the CDR3 gives the full variable domain: DVKVTQSSRYLVKRTGEKVFLECVQDMDHENMFWYRQDPGLGLRLIYFSYDVKMKEKGDIPEGYSVSREKKERFSLILESASTNQTSMYLCASSTTRLAGVREQFFGPGTRLTVL.

The chain recombines TRBV7-6 with TRBJ2-7, with TRBD1 matching over 7 bases. Trimming cost V 3 bases and J 5 bases; bases outside gene matches: 13. The CDR3 runs to 16 residues. The germline CDR1 and CDR2 sequences are SGHVS and FNYEAQ. CDR3: CASSFSRMTGLNEQYF. Written as DNA, the CDR3 is TGTGCCAGCAGCTTCAGCCGGATGACAGGGCTCAACGAGCAGTACTTC.

The rearrangement joins TRBV4-2 to TRBJ2-3, with D possibly being TRBD1 (6 bases). V gave up 4 bases and J gave up 2 bases, with 10 bases separating them. Germline CDR1 and CDR2: LGHNA and YNFKEQ. The CDR3 is 14 amino acids. The CDR3 DNA reads TGTGCCAGCAGCCCGGACAGAACCACAGATACGCAGTATTTT. As protein: CASSPDRTTDTQYF.

This clone has a single count. The chain is built from TRBV18 and TRBJ1-2; TRBD1 matches at 8 bases. Germline V lookup: CDR1 KGHSH, CDR2 LQKENI. V lost 4 bases to trimming and J lost 4 bases; unmatched junction nucleotides: 8. This CDR3 contains 15 residues. The CDR3 bases are TGTGCCAGCTCACGCGACAGGGGAGGCTTCTATGGCTACACCTTC. Its protein product is CASSRDRGGFYGYTF.

The table lists this clone with a few counts. The chain combines TRBV28 with TRBJ1-1; no definite D call. The CDR3 consists of 15 residues. Germline CDR1 and CDR2: MDHEN and SYDVKM. V lost 6 bases and J lost 5, with 19 bases in between. Here the CDR3 DNA reads TGTGCCAGCAGCTCCGAAAAGGGCTTTAGGACTGAAGCTTTCTTT. Encoded protein: CASSSEKGFRTEAFF.

This clone was detected only a few times. The chain employs TRBV3-1 (or the pseudogene TRBV3-2) and TRBJ2-3; D might be TRBD1 (5 bases). This CDR3 region has 13 residues. Germline values: CDR1 LGHDT, CDR2 YNNKEL (reference sequence). V lost 0 bases, J lost 6 bases, and 7 bases lay in between. The CDR3 spells CASSQEGADTQYF. DNA of the CDR3: TGTGCCAGCAGCCAAGAAGGGGCGGATACGCAGTATTTT.

The chain is built from TRBV4-3 and TRBJ2-1; 7 nucleotides align to TRBD2. J lost 5 bases, V lost 5 bases, and 9 bases had no gene match. Per the germline V gene, CDR1 is LGHNA and CDR2 is YSLEER. The CDR3 is 15 residues long. The CDR3 DNA reads TGCGCCAGCAGCGAGGTGTCTAGCGGACACAATGAGCAGTTCTTC. As protein: CASSEVSSGHNEQFF.

The chain carries TRBV5-6 and TRBJ1-2, with a weak D call TRBD1 (6 bases). The CDR3 spans 16 residues. Trimming shortened V by 4 bases and J by 1 base, and 17 bases separated the two germline ends. Germline V gene lookup returns CDR1 SGHDT and CDR2 YYEEEE. CDR3 in amino acids: CASSDEMDSYNYGYTF. The CDR3 DNA sequence: TGTGCCAGCAGCGATGAGATGGACAGTTATAACTATGGCTACACCTTC.

CDR3 in amino acids: CASSLVLGNEQFF. CDR3 nucleotides: TGCGCCAGCAGCTTGGTTCTGGGGAATGAGCAGTTCTTC. The chain has TRBV5-1 and TRBJ2-1; D is undetermined. With 0 bases removed from V and 7 bases from J, the gap between germline ends came to 8 bases. This CDR3 is built from 13 residues. Germline loops: CDR1 SGHRS, CDR2 YFSETQ.

This clone occurred once. One junction end does not reproduce the germline sequence, and a read error may be involved. The V call is TRBV7-9, the J call TRBJ2-1; the D gene is possibly TRBD1 (6 bases). The CDR3 length is 15 residues. Germline V gene sequence: CDR1 SEHNR, CDR2 FQNEAQ (reference sequence). CDR3 region: CLTRGRPSSYNEQFF. DNA of the CDR3: TGCCTAACCAGGGGCAGGCCGAGCTCCTACAATGAGCAGTTCTTC. The whole variable domain, filled in from reference TRBV7-9 and TRBJ2-1, reads DTGVSQNPRHKITKRGQNVTFRCDPISEHNRLYWYRQTLGQGPEFLTYFQNEAQLEKSRLLSDRFSAERPKGSFSTLEIQRTEQGDSAMYLCLTRGRPSSYNEQFFGPGTRLTVL.

The CDR3 DNA is TGTGCCAGCAGACCACTAGCGGGAGGAGCCTACGAGCAGTACTTC. It specifies CASRPLAGGAYEQYF. This sequence joins TRBV6-6 and TRBJ2-7, with 12 bases that match TRBD2. The CDR3 spans 15 residues. With 6 bases clipped from V and 2 bases from J, the junction kept 5 bases outside the gene matches. Germline V gives CDR1 MNHNY, CDR2 SVGAGI (reference sequence).

The chain links TRBV18 to TRBJ1-6; 7 bases line up with TRBD1. With 0 bases clipped from V and 8 bases from J, the junction kept 4 bases outside the gene matches. This CDR3 is built from 15 residues. The V gene's germline CDR1 is KGHSH and CDR2 LQKENI. CDR3 sequence (DNA): TGTGCCAGCTCACCACCTCAGGGGGGAGATTCACCCCTCCACTTT. Translation gives CASSPPQGGDSPLHF.

The V call is TRBV19, the J call TRBJ1-5; no reliable D call. With 3 bases removed from V and 9 bases from J, the gap between germline ends came to 6 bases. The CDR3 extends over 11 amino acids. From germline, CDR1 is LNHDA and CDR2 SQIVND (reference sequence). CDR3 protein: CASSMGGPQHF. CDR3 bases: TGTGCCAGTAGTATGGGTGGGCCCCAGCATTTT. The full variable domain, in which reference TRBV19 and TRBJ1-5 provide the parts outside the CDR3, is DGGITQSPKYLFRKEGQNVTLSCEQNLNHDAMYWYRQDPGQGLRLIYYSQIVNDFQKGDIAEGYSVSREKKESFPLTVTSAQKNPTAFYLCASSMGGPQHFGDGTRLSIL.

The chain recombines TRBV19 with TRBJ1-5; 8 positions match TRBD1. CDR1 and CDR2 from the germline V gene are LNHDA and SQIVND (reference sequence). After removal of 6 bases from V and 5 bases from J, the junction contained 0 bases not matched to a gene. This CDR3 is built from 12 residues. DNA of the CDR3: TGTGCCAGTAGGACAGGGGATCAGCCCCAGCATTTT. Protein sequence: CASRTGDQPQHF.

Only one count was recorded for this clone. The chain is built from TRBV28 and TRBJ1-3; possibly TRBD1 for D (5 bases). Trimming removed 1 base from V and 0 bases from J, with 13 bases in between. Germline CDR1 and CDR2: MDHEN and SYDVKM. The CDR3 consists of 17 residues. The CDR3 reads CASSLSGRDISGNTIYF. CDR3 sequence (DNA): TGTGCCAGCAGTTTATCGGGCAGGGATATCTCTGGAAACACCATATATTTT.

This chain links TRBV28 with TRBJ1-1; 8 bases match TRBD1. CDR1 and CDR2 (germline): MDHEN, SYDVKM. V shed 5 bases and J 1 base; nucleotides not matched to a gene: 3. This CDR3 comprises 14 residues. Here the CDR3 reads CASSPQGANTEAFF. CDR3 bases: TGTGCCAGCAGTCCTCAGGGGGCGAACACTGAAGCTTTCTTT.

The gene calls are TRBV4-1 and TRBJ2-7; no clear D. This CDR3 comprises 14 residues. Germline V gene lookup returns CDR1 MGHRA and CDR2 YSYEKL. Trimming took off 0 bases at V and 3 bases at J, with 9 bases between the two ends. CDR3 nucleotides: TGCGCCAGCAGCCAAGACGACACCGGCTACGAGCAGTACTTC. It is translated as CASSQDDTGYEQYF.

The gene calls are TRBV12-3 or TRBV12-4 and TRBJ2-5; no clear D. The CDR3 runs 13 residues. V lost 6 bases, J lost 0 bases, and 8 bases lay in between. The CDR3 region is CASRPGYQETQYF. The CDR3 coding sequence is TGTGCCAGCAGACCGGGCTACCAAGAGACCCAGTACTTC.

This clone was seen only once. This chain uses TRBV4-2 with TRBJ2-2; TRBD2 matches at 12 bases. The CDR3 totals 16 residues. The V gene's germline CDR1 is LGHNA and CDR2 YNFKEQ. The V segment lost 4 bases and the J segment 9 bases; nucleotides outside the gene matches: 9. The CDR3 bases are TGTGCCAGCAGCCCCCGGACTAGCGGGGCCTCCAGGGAGCTGTTTTTT. The encoded protein is CASSPRTSGASRELFF.

The V gene is TRBV28, the J gene TRBJ1-1, with 7 nucleotides matching TRBD1. With V trimmed by 6 bases and J by 0 bases, 13 bases remained unmatched. The V gene's germline CDR1 is MDHEN and CDR2 SYDVKM. CDR3 size: 17 residues. The CDR3 spells CASRTPRRGHMNTEAFF. The CDR3 region has the DNA TGTGCCAGCAGGACACCTCGAAGGGGGCATATGAACACTGAAGCTTTCTTT.

This clone was detected a few times. The rearrangement uses TRBV7-2 and TRBJ1-2; D gene ambiguous. V lost 1 base and J lost 0, with 9 bases in between. Per germline, CDR1 SGHTA and CDR2 FQGNSA. This CDR3 comprises 15 residues. CDR3 residues: CASSLGPDSNYGYTF. The CDR3 nucleotides are TGTGCCAGCAGCTTAGGGCCAGATTCTAACTATGGCTACACCTTC.